This TCR beta chain was sequenced for a study of blood T cell repertoires in COVID-19. Whole-study context: From the United States, Italy and Spain came samples of acute and convalescent COVID-19.

Under the authors' procedure: Quantification of nucleated cells was approximated via reference gene primer amplification. TCRdb keeps only in-frame clones here, not all; method: immunoSEQ multiplex PCR. V and J calls and clone size come straight from that table; D and trimming were deduced from the DNA. The table shows about 370,000 clones, with about nine tenths occurring only once. This CDR3 is 12 amino acids long. Germline CDR1 reads SEHNR; CDR2 reads FQNEAQ (reference sequence). V was shortened by 5 bases and J by 5 bases, with 9 bases between the two germline ends. Participants' reported clinical history set cohort assignment. For recovered donors of Cohort 3, there were two negative PCRs, clearance, or symptom resolution.

The V and J genes are TRBV7-9 and TRBJ1-1, with a tentative D call TRBD1 (5 bases). The receptor comes from a woman aged 25 to 45 who had recovered from COVID-19. The sequenced sample was PBMCs or T cells enriched from blood (not recorded which). DNA for the CDR3: TGTGCCAGCAGCCAAAGGGGAACTGAAGCTTTCTTT. It yields the protein CASSQRGTEAFF.